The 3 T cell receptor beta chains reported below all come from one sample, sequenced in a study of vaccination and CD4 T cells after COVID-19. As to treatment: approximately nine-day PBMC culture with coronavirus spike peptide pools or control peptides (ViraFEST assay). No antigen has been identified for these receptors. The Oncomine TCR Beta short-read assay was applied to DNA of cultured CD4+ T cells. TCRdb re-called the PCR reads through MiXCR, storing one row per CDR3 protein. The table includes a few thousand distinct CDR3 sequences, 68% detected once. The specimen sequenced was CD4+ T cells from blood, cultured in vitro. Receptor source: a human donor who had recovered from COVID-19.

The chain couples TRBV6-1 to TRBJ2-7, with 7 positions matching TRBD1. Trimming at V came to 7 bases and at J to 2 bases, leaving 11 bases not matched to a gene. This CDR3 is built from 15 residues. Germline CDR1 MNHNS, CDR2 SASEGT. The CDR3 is CASTTYYQGAYEQYF. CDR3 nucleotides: TGTGCCAGCACAACCTACTACCAGGGGGCCTACGAGCAGTACTTC.

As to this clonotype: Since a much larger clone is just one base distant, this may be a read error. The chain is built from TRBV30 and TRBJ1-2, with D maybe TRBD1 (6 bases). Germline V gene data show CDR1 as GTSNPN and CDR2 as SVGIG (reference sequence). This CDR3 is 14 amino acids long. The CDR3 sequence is CVWSVRGQPYGYTF. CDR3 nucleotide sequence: TGTGTCTGGAGTGTCCGGGGGCAACCCTATGGCTACACCTTC.

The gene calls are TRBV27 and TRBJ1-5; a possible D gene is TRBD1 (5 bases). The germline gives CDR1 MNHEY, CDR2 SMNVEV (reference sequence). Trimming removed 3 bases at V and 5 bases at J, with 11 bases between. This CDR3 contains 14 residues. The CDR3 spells CASSLRGGDQPQHF. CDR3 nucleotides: TGTGCCAGCAGTTTGCGGGGGGGGGATCAGCCCCAGCATTTT.